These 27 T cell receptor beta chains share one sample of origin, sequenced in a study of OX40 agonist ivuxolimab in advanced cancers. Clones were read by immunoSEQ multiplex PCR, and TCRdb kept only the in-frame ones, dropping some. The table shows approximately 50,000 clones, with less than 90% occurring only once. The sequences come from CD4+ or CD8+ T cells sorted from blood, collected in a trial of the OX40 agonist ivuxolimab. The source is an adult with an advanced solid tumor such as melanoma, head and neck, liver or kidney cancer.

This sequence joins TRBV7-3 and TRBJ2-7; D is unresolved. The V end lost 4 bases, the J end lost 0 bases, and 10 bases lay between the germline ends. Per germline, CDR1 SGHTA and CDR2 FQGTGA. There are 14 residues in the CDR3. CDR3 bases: TGTGCCAGCAGCTCCTCACCAGGCTCCTACGAGCAGTACTTC. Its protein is CASSSSPGSYEQYF.

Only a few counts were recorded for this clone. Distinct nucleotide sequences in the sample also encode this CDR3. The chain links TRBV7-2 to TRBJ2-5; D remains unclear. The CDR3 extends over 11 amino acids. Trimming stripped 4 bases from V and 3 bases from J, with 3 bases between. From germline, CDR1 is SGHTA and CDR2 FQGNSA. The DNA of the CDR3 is TGTGCCAGCAGCTCGGAAGAGACCCAGTACTTC. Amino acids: CASSSEETQYF.

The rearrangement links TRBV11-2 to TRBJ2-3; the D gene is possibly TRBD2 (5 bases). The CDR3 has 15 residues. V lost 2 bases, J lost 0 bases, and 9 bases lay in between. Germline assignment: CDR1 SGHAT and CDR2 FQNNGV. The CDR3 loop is CASSLLGASTDTQYF. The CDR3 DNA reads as TGTGCCAGCAGCTTACTGGGAGCAAGCACAGATACGCAGTATTTT.

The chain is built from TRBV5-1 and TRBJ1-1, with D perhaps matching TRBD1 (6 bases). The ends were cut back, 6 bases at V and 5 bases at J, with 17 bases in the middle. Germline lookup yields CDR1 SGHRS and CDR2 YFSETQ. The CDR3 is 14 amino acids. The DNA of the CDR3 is TGCGCCAGCAACGGGGGGCGGGAGGGAACTGAAGCTTTCTTT. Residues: CASNGGREGTEAFF.

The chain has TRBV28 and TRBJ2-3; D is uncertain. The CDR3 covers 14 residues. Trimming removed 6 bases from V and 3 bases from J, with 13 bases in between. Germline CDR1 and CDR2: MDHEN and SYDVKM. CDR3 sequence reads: CASRDPRGTDTQYF. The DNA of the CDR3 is TGTGCCAGCAGGGACCCCCGAGGAACAGATACGCAGTATTTT.

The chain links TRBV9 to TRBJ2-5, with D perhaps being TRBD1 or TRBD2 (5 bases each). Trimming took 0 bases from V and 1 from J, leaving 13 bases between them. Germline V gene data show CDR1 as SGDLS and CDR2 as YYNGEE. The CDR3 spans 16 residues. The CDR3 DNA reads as TGTGCCAGCAGCGTAGCCTGGGGACCCTCCCAAGAGACCCAGTACTTC. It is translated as CASSVAWGPSQETQYF. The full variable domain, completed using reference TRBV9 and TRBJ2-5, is DSGVTQTPKHLITATGQRVTLRCSPRSGDLSVYWYQQSLDQGLQFLIQYYNGEERAKGNILERFSAQQFPDLHSELNLSSLELGDSALYFCASSVAWGPSQETQYFGPGTRLLVL.

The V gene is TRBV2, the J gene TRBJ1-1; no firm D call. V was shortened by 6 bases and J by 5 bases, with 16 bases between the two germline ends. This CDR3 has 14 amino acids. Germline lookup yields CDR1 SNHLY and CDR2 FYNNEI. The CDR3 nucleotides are TGTGCCAGCAGGCTTCTAGAGGGAGGGACTGAAGCTTTCTTT. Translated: CASRLLEGGTEAFF.

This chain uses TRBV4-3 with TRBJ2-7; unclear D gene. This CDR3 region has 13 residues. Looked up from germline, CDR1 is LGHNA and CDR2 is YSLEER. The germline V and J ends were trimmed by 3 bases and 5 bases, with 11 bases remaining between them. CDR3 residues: CASSHDRGHEQYF. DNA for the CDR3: TGCGCCAGCAGCCACGATAGAGGACACGAGCAGTACTTC.

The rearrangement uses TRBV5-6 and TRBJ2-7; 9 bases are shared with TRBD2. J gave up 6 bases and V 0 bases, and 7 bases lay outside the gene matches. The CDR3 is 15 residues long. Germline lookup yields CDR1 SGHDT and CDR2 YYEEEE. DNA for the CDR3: TGTGCCAGCAGCTTGGAATTTAGCGGGAGACCCGAGCAGTACTTC. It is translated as CASSLEFSGRPEQYF.

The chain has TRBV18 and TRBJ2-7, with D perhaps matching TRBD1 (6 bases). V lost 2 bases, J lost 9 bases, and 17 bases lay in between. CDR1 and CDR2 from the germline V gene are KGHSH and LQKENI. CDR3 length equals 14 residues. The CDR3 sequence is CASSPSSTGMGQYF. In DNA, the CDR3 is TGTGCCAGCTCACCATCCTCGACAGGTATGGGGCAGTACTTC.

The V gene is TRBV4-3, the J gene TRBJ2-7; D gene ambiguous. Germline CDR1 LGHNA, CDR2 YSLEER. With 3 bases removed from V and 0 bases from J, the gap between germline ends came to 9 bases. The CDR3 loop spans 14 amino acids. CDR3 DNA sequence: TGCGCCAGCAGCCATAGGCCGTCCTCCTACGAGCAGTACTTC. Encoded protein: CASSHRPSSYEQYF.

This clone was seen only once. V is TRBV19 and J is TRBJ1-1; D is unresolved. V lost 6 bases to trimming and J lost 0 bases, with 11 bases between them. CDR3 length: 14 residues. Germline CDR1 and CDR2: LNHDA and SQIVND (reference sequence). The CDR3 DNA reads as TGTGCCAGTAGCCGGCGCGAGATGAACACTGAAGCTTTCTTT. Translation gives CASSRREMNTEAFF.

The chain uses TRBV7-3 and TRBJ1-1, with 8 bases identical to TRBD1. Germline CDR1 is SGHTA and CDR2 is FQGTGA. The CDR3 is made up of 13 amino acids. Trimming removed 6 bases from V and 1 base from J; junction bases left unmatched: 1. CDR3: CASRDRGNTEAFF. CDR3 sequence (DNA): TGTGCCAGCAGAGACAGGGGGAACACTGAAGCTTTCTTT.

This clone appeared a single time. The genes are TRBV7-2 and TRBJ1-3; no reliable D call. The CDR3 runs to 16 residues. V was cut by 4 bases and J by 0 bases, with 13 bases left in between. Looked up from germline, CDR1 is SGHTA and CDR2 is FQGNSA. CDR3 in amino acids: CASSSGPNLSGNTIYF. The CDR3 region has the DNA TGTGCCAGCAGCTCCGGGCCAAACCTCTCTGGAAACACCATATATTTT.

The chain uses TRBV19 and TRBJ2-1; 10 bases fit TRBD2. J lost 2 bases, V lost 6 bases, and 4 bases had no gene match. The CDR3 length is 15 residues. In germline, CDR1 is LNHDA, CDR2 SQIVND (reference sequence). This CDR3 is CASRAGTSAYNEQFF. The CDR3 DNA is TGTGCCAGTAGGGCCGGGACTAGCGCCTACAATGAGCAGTTCTTC. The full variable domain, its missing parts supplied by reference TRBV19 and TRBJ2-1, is DGGITQSPKYLFRKEGQNVTLSCEQNLNHDAMYWYRQDPGQGLRLIYYSQIVNDFQKGDIAEGYSVSREKKESFPLTVTSAQKNPTAFYLCASRAGTSAYNEQFFGPGTRLTVL.

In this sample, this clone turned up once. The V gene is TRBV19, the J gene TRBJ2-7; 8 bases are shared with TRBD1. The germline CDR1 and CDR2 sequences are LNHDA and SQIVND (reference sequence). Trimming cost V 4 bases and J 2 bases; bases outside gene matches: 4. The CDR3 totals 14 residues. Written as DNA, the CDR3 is TGTGCCAGTAGTACAGGACAGGGAACCTACGAGCAGTACTTC. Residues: CASSTGQGTYEQYF.

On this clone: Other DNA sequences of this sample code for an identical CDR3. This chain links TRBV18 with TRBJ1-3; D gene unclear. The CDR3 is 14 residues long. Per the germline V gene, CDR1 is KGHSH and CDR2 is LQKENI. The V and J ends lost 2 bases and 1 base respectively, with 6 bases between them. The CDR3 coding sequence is TGTGCCAGCTCACCAGAGGGATCTGGAAACACCATATATTTT. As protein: CASSPEGSGNTIYF.

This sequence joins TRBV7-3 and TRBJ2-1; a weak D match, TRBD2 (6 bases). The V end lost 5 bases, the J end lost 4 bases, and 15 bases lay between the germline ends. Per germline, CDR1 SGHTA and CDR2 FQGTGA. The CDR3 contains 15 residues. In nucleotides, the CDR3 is TGTGCCAGCAGCCCGATCTTTGGGACTTACAATGAGCAGTTCTTC. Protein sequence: CASSPIFGTYNEQFF.

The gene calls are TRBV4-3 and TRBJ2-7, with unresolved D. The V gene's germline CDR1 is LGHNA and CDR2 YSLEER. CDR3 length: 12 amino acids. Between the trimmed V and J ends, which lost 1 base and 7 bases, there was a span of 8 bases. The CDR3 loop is CASSQGVGEQYF. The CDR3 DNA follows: TGCGCCAGCAGCCAAGGGGTAGGGGAGCAGTACTTC.

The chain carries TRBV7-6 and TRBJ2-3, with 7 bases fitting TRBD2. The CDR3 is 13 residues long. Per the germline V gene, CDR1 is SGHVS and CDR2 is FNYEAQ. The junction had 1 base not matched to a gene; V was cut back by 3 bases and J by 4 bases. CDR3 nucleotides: TGTGCCAGCAGCTTGCGGGGGTCAGATACGCAGTATTTT. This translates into CASSLRGSDTQYF.

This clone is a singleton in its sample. The CDR3 region is CASSPRRAGNEQFF. The CDR3 DNA reads as TGTGCCAGCAGCCCCCGGAGGGCCGGAAATGAGCAGTTCTTC. J is TRBJ2-1 and V is TRBV7-2, with D possibly matching TRBD2 (6 bases). This CDR3 has 14 amino acids. Germline V gene lookup returns CDR1 SGHTA and CDR2 FQGNSA. V was trimmed by 5 bases and J by 7 bases, leaving 15 bases between them.

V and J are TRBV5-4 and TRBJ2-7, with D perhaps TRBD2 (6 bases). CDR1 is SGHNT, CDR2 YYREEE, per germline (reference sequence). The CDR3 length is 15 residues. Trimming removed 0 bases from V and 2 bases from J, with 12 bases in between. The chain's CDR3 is CASSLGGDLTYEQYF. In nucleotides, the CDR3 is TGTGCCAGCAGCTTGGGGGGGGACCTTACCTACGAGCAGTACTTC.

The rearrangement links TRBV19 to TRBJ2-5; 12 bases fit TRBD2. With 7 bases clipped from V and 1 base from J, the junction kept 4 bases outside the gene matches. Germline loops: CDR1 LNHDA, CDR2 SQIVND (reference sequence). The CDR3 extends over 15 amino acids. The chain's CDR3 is CASTRLAGVQETQYF. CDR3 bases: TGTGCCAGTACTAGACTAGCGGGGGTCCAAGAGACCCAGTACTTC.

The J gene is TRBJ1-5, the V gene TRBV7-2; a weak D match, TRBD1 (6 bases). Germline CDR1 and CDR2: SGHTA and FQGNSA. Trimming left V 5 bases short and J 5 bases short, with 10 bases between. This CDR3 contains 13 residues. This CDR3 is CASSPQGDQPQHF. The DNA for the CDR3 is TGTGCCAGCAGCCCACAGGGTGATCAGCCCCAGCATTTT.

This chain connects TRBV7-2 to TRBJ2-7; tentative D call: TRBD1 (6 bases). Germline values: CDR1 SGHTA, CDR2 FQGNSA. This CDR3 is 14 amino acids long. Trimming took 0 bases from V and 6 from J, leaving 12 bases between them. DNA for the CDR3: TGTGCCAGCAGCTTAGCCGAACAGGGAACCGAGCAGTACTTC. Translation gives CASSLAEQGTEQYF.

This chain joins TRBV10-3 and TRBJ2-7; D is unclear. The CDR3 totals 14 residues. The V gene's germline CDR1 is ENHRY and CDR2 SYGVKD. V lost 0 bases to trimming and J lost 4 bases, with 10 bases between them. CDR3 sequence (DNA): TGTGCCATCAGTGAGTCGGTGCCCACGTACGAGCAGTACTTC. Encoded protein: CAISESVPTYEQYF.

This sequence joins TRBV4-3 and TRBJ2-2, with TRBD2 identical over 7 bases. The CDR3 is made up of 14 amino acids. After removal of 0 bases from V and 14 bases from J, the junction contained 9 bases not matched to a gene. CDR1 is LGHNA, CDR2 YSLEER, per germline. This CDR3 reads CASSQDVRAGDLFF. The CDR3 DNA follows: TGCGCCAGCAGCCAAGATGTTCGGGCGGGAGACCTGTTTTTT.